Below are 21 T cell receptor beta chains sequenced from a single sample in a study of blood T cell repertoires in COVID-19. Only in-frame clones appear in the TCRdb table, and some are missing; sequencing was by immunoSEQ multiplex PCR. The data contain around 250,000 clones, 70% to 90% of them seen just once; the ten biggest clones take up 15% to 19%. The sequencing input was PBMCs or T cells enriched from blood (not recorded which). The source is a man between 18 and 29 years old who had recovered from COVID-19.

The CDR3, as DNA: TGTGCCAGCAGCCAGCTAGCGGGGGCGAACACCGGGGAGCTGTTTTTT. Its protein product is CASSQLAGANTGELFF. V usage is TRBV3-1 (or the pseudogene TRBV3-2) and J usage is TRBJ2-2; 10 nucleotides agree with TRBD2. This CDR3 has 16 residues. Germline V gene data show CDR1 as LGHDT and CDR2 as YNNKEL (reference sequence). V lost 3 bases, J lost 0 bases, and 1 base stayed unmatched.

This chain links TRBV6-5 with TRBJ1-4; D might be TRBD1 (5 bases). The germline V gene has CDR1 MNHEY and CDR2 SVGAGI. The CDR3 is 16 residues long. V lost 2 bases and J lost 7, with 17 bases in between. The CDR3 bases are TGTGCCAGCAGTTACGGGGCAGGACCCTCAACTGAAAAACTGTTTTTT. Protein sequence: CASSYGAGPSTEKLFF.

This chain links TRBV4-2 with TRBJ1-2, with D perhaps matching TRBD1 (5 bases). The germline V gene has CDR1 LGHNA and CDR2 YNFKEQ. This CDR3 is built from 13 residues. V was cut by 4 bases and J by 8 bases, with 14 bases left in between. The CDR3 sequence: CASSPPDIGGYTF. The CDR3, as DNA: TGTGCCAGCAGCCCTCCGGACATCGGGGGCTACACCTTC.

The chain carries TRBV11-3 and TRBJ2-7; no firm D call. The CDR3 runs to 15 residues. The germline gives CDR1 SGHNT, CDR2 YENEEA. The germline V and J ends were trimmed by 1 base and 3 bases, with 13 bases remaining between them. The chain's CDR3 is CASSLAVGAFYEQYF. The CDR3 DNA reads TGTGCCAGCAGCTTAGCCGTTGGAGCCTTCTACGAGCAGTACTTC.

The chain joins TRBV19 to TRBJ2-3; 7 bases fit TRBD2. Germline CDR1 LNHDA, CDR2 SQIVND (reference sequence). CDR3 length: 14 amino acids. The J segment lost 3 bases and the V segment lost 2 bases, leaving 2 bases of the junction unmatched. This chain's CDR3 is CASSIMGGTDTQYF. CDR3 nucleotide sequence: TGTGCCAGTAGTATAATGGGGGGGACAGATACGCAGTATTTT.

The J gene is TRBJ1-5, the V gene TRBV5-6; no clear D gene. V was cut by 3 bases and J by 3 bases, with 10 bases left in between. CDR1 is SGHDT, CDR2 YYEEEE, per germline. The CDR3 consists of 14 residues. CDR3 coding DNA: TGTGCCAGCAGCTATGCCGGGATCAATCAGCCCCAGCATTTT. The encoded protein is CASSYAGINQPQHF.

In this sample, this clone turned up once. This chain uses TRBV11-2 with TRBJ2-2, with 9 bases that match TRBD2. The V gene's germline CDR1 is SGHAT and CDR2 FQNNGV. CDR3 length: 18 residues. V shed 2 bases and J 0 bases; nucleotides not matched to a gene: 7. Here the CDR3 reads CASSLPRLAASNTGELFF. DNA for the CDR3: TGTGCCAGCAGCTTACCTCGACTAGCGGCTTCGAACACCGGGGAGCTGTTTTTT.

V is TRBV5-1 and J is TRBJ2-1; TRBD2 matches 13 bases. V trimming: 0 bases; J trimming: 6 bases; junction bases outside the gene matches: 3. CDR1 SGHRS and CDR2 YFSETQ come from the germline V gene. The CDR3 contains 16 residues. CDR3 DNA: TGCGCCAGCAGCTTGGGGTGGACTAGCGGGAGCAATGAGCAGTTCTTC. Translating gives CASSLGWTSGSNEQFF.

In the case of this clone: This CDR3 is also generated by other DNA sequences in the sample. CDR3 coding DNA: TGTGCCAGCAGCTTAAAGGGGGCCTTATCCTACGAGCAGTACTTC. This encodes CASSLKGALSYEQYF. V and J are TRBV7-9 and TRBJ2-7; 7 bases map to TRBD1. With V trimmed by 2 bases and J by 1 base, 5 bases remained unmatched. The CDR3 spans 15 residues. The germline V gene encodes CDR1 SEHNR and CDR2 FQNEAQ (reference sequence).

The gene calls are TRBV9 and TRBJ2-7; TRBD1 matches at 8 bases. Germline CDR1 reads SGDLS; CDR2 reads YYNGEE. V dropped 0 bases and J dropped 7; count of bases not matched to a gene: 9. The CDR3 consists of 15 residues. In nucleotides, the CDR3 is TGTGCCAGCAGCGTAGCGGCGCAGGGGGCGGGAGAGCAGTACTTC. This codes for CASSVAAQGAGEQYF.

The rearrangement joins TRBV29-1 to TRBJ1-3, with TRBD1 matching over 8 bases. V lost 6 bases to trimming and J lost 0 bases; unmatched junction nucleotides: 4. In germline, CDR1 is SQVTM, CDR2 ANQGSEA. The CDR3 sequence is 14 residues long. DNA for the CDR3: TGCAGCGTCGGAACAGGGGGCTCTGGAAACACCATATATTTT. Translating gives CSVGTGGSGNTIYF.

This chain links TRBV12-5 with TRBJ1-2; 7 bases agree with TRBD1. The CDR3 contains 15 residues. The germline V gene encodes CDR1 LGHNT and CDR2 FRNRAP. V shed 0 bases, J shed 6 bases, and the junction held 7 bases outside the gene matches. The CDR3 DNA follows: TGTGCTAGTGGTTTGGTAAACCCAACAGGGGATGGCTACACCTTC. Amino acids: CASGLVNPTGDGYTF.

This sequence joins TRBV6-5 and TRBJ2-2, with D possibly being TRBD2 (7 bases). The ends were cut back, 2 bases at V and 4 bases at J, with 14 bases in the middle. CDR1 and CDR2 (germline): MNHEY, SVGAGI. This CDR3 has 16 residues. CDR3 protein: CASSYGRGATTGELFF. The CDR3 DNA reads TGTGCCAGCAGTTACGGTCGGGGGGCTACCACCGGGGAGCTGTTTTTT.

The genes are TRBV19 and TRBJ1-3; D unclear. The germline V gene has CDR1 LNHDA and CDR2 SQIVND (reference sequence). V gave up 1 base and J gave up 0 bases, with 22 bases separating them. The CDR3 has 20 amino acids. CDR3 coding DNA: TGTGCCAGTAGTATAGGAGAAAGCTCCCCAATAAAAACCTCTGGAAACACCATATATTTT. It codes for CASSIGESSPIKTSGNTIYF.

The rearrangement links TRBV19 to TRBJ2-1; 7 bases are a match to TRBD1. Germline V gives CDR1 LNHDA, CDR2 SQIVND (reference sequence). The V and J ends lost 6 bases and 10 bases, in that order; junction bases with no gene match: 9. The CDR3 length is 13 residues. CDR3 region: CASSKDRRREQFF. The CDR3 nucleotides are TGTGCCAGTAGCAAGGACAGGCGCCGGGAGCAGTTCTTC.

The chain couples TRBV5-1 to TRBJ2-7, with D perhaps TRBD1 (6 bases). CDR1 is SGHRS, CDR2 YFSETQ, per germline. The length of the CDR3 is 14 residues. V was trimmed by 2 bases and J by 2 bases, leaving 11 bases between them. The DNA for the CDR3 is TGCGCCAGCAGCTTTGACAGGCCCACCTACGAGCAGTACTTC. Protein product: CASSFDRPTYEQYF.

The CDR3 nucleotides are TGTGCCAGCAGCCCCAGTCGGGGGGGAGGGGTCGAGCAGTACTTC. Its translation: CASSPSRGGGVEQYF. J is TRBJ2-7 and V is TRBV7-9, with 8 positions matching TRBD2. V was clipped by 5 bases and J by 6 bases; unmatched bases: 12. Germline-derived CDR1 and CDR2 are SEHNR and FQNEAQ (reference sequence). The CDR3 spans 15 residues.

The V call is TRBV6-5, the J call TRBJ2-1; 8 bases agree with TRBD2. V lost 8 bases, J lost 11 bases, and 17 bases stayed unmatched. The CDR3 is 15 residues long. Looked up from germline, CDR1 is MNHEY and CDR2 is SVGAGI. The CDR3 region has the DNA TGTGCCAGCGCGTCTTTACGTGGCGGGGGGCCTCAGCAGTTCTTC. Translated: CASASLRGGGPQQFF.

The chain is built from TRBV6-5 and TRBJ2-3, with TRBD1 as a possible D gene (5 bases). The CDR3 consists of 15 residues. From germline, CDR1 is MNHEY and CDR2 SVGAGI. The ends were cut back, 5 bases at V and 1 base at J, with 13 bases in the middle. The CDR3 region has the DNA TGTGCCAGCAGTCTCCCCAGGGCCCGCACAGATACGCAGTATTTT. Its protein product is CASSLPRARTDTQYF.

This clone was seen a single time. This sequence joins TRBV30 and TRBJ1-2; D call uncertain. V was trimmed by 5 bases and J by 8 bases, leaving 18 bases between them. Germline V gene data show CDR1 as GTSNPN and CDR2 as SVGIG (reference sequence). The CDR3 length is 13 residues. The CDR3 DNA reads TGTGCCTGGGAAAAAACACCATTTCTCGGCTACACCTTC. Its translation: CAWEKTPFLGYTF.

The V gene is TRBV6-5, the J gene TRBJ2-1; TRBD1 matches at 7 bases. The CDR3 sequence is 15 residues long. V lost 4 bases and J lost 2; bases outside the gene matches: 5. Germline loops: CDR1 MNHEY, CDR2 SVGAGI. The CDR3 reads CASSSSGTAYNEQFF. The DNA for the CDR3 is TGTGCCAGCAGTTCCTCGGGGACAGCCTACAATGAGCAGTTCTTC.